This T cell receptor beta chain was sequenced during a study of cytomegalovirus exposure and HLA in healthy donors. Repertoires were generated with immunoSEQ multiplex PCR, while TCRdb's copy carries only in-frame clones and drops some. Of some 98,000 clones in the sample, around nine tenths are singletons; the top ten hold 3.9%. Concerning this clone itself: Its antigen is not identified.

The germline CDR1 and CDR2 sequences are MNHEY and SMNVEV (reference sequence). CDR3 size: 15 residues. Trimming took off 8 bases at V and 5 bases at J, with 19 bases between the two ends. Study-level findings and limits: Associated with cytomegalovirus, according to the listing, were around 170 TCR beta chains.

The clonotype originates from a woman aged 25-40 years in good health and CMV-seronegative. The rearrangement links TRBV27 to TRBJ2-1; tentative D call: TRBD1 (5 bases). Sequencing input: PBMCs. The CDR3 reads CASSVGAIRDNEQFF. In DNA form, the CDR3 reads TGTGCCAGCTCCGTAGGGGCGATCAGGGACAATGAGCAGTTCTTC.